The present T cell receptor beta chain was sequenced within a study of cytomegalovirus exposure and HLA in healthy donors. After removal of 1 base from V and 4 bases from J, the junction contained 7 bases not matched to a gene. The CDR3 runs to 16 residues. CDR1 and CDR2 (germline): SGHTA, FQGTGA. This clone was recorded once. The primer mix had 60 Vbeta and 13 Jbeta primers. Measured with immunoSEQ multiplex PCR; TCRdb has only the in-frame clones, and not every one. The sample lists some 130,000 clones; 75% to 80% were seen once. The genes are TRBV7-3 and TRBJ2-3; 8 bases are a match to TRBD1. Sequencing was carried out using PBMCs. The receptor was derived from a male donor in good health and CMV-seronegative. The DNA for the CDR3 is TGTGCCAGCAGCTTAAAACAGGGGGGAGGCGCAGATACGCAGTATTTT. Amino acid sequence: CASSLKQGGGADTQYF.